Here is one TCR beta chain with its context. The assay was run at deep level. The team ran DNA from unsorted PBMCs on ten immunoSEQ deep assay plates for sequencing. The assay was immunoSEQ multiplex PCR, and TCRdb's table has in-frame clones only and misses some. This table has a few hundred thousand clones, approximately 80% appearing once. The data belong to a study of shared clonotypes between healthy human individuals. This TCR derives from a woman aged 40 to 50 in good health. Some clones in this sample may be carry-over from other donors' samples. Sequencing was performed on PBMCs.

The CDR3 sequence: CASSRNSGASHYGYTF. The CDR3 DNA reads as TGTGCCAGCAGCCGGAATTCTGGGGCATCCCATTATGGCTACACCTTC. This sequence joins TRBV5-5 and TRBJ1-2; D is possibly TRBD1 (5 bases). There are 16 residues in the CDR3. V lost 4 bases to trimming and J lost 5 bases, with 21 bases between them. Germline lookup yields CDR1 SGHKS and CDR2 YYEKEE (reference sequence).